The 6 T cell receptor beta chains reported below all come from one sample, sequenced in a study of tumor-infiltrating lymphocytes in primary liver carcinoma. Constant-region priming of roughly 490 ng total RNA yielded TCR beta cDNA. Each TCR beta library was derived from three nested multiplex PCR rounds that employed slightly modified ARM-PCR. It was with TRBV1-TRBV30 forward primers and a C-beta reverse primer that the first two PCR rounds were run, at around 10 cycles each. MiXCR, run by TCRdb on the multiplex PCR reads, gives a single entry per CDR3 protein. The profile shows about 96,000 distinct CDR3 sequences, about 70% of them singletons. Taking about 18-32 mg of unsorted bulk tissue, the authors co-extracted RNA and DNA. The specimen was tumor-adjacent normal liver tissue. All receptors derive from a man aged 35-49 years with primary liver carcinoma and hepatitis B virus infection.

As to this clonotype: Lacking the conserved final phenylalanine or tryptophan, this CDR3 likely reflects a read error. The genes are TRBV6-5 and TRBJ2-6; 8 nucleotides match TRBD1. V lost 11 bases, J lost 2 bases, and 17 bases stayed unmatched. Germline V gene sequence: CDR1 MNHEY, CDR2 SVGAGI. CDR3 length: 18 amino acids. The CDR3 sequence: CAVSLWTGMKAGANVLTL. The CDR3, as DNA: TGTGCCGTCAGTCTTTGGACAGGGATGAAAGCTGGGGCCAACGTCCTGACTTTA.

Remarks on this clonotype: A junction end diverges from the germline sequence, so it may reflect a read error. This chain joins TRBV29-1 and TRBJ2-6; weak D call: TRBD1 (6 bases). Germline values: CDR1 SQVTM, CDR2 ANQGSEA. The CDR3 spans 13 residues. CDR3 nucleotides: TGCAGCGTCGGACATTCCGGGGACAACGTCCTGGCTTTC. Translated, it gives CSVGHSGDNVLAF.

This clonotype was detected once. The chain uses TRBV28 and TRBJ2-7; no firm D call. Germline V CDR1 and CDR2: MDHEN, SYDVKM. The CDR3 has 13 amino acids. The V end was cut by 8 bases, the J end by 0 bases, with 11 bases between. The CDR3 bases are TGTGCCAGCCGTACCAGCTGCTCCTACGAGCAGTACTTC. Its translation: CASRTSCSYEQYF. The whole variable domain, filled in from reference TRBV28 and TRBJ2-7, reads DVKVTQSSRYLVKRTGEKVFLECVQDMDHENMFWYRQDPGLGLRLIYFSYDVKMKEKGDIPEGYSVSREKKERFSLILESASTNQTSMYLCASRTSCSYEQYFGPGTRLTVT.

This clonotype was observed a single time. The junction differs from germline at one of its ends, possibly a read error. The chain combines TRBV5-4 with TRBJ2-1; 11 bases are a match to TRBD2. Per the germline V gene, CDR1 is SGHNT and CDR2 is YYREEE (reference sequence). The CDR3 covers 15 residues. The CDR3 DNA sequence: TGTGCCAGCAGCGATAGACTAGCGGGATACAATGAGCAGATCTTC. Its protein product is CASSDRLAGYNEQIF. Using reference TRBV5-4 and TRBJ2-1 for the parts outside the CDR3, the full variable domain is ETGVTQSPTHLIKTRGQQVTLRCSSQSGHNTVSWYQQALGQGPQFIFQYYREEENGRGNFPPRFSGLQFPNYSSELNVNALELDDSALYLCASSDRLAGYNEQIFGPGTRLTVL.

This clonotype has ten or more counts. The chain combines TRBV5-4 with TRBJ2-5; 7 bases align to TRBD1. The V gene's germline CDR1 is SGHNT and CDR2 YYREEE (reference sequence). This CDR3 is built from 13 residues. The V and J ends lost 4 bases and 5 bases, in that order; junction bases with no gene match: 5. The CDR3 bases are TGTGCCAGCAGCCGAACAGGGGAGGAGACCCAGTACTTC. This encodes CASSRTGEETQYF. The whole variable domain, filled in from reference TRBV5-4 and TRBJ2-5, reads ETGVTQSPTHLIKTRGQQVTLRCSSQSGHNTVSWYQQALGQGPQFIFQYYREEENGRGNFPPRFSGLQFPNYSSELNVNALELDDSALYLCASSRTGEETQYFGPGTRLLVL.

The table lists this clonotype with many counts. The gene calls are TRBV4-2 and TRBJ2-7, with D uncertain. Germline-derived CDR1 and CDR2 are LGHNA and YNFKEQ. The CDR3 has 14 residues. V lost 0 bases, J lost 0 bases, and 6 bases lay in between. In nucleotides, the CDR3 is TGTGCCAGCAGCCAAGATCTTACCTCCTACGAGCAGTACTTC. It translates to CASSQDLTSYEQYF.